This TCR beta chain is drawn from a study of blood T cell repertoires in COVID-19. Turning to the study itself: Samples representing acute and convalescent COVID-19 were sourced from the United States, Italy and Spain.

Participants came from roughly 25 US areas, aged about 18 to 89 years. As handled by the study authors: Estimation of nucleated cell counts was performed using reference gene primer amplification. The table came from immunoSEQ multiplex PCR; TCRdb's copy has only in-frame clones and leaves some out. V, J and clone size were drawn from that table, and D and trimming were deduced from the DNA. The sample carries some 150,000 clones, 88% recorded once. The CDR3 consists of 15 residues. Germline V gives CDR1 MRHNA, CDR2 SNTAGT. V shed 3 bases, J shed 1 base, and the junction held 5 bases outside the gene matches. This clone was seen once.

This chain uses TRBV6-4 with TRBJ2-5, with 7 bases matching TRBD1. The sequencing input was PBMCs or T cells enriched from blood (not recorded which). This clonotype was obtained from a woman aged 25 to 45 with acute COVID-19. CDR3 DNA: TGTGCCAGCAGTGAAGGTGCAGGGGGCCAAGAGACCCAGTACTTC. This sequence encodes CASSEGAGGQETQYF.